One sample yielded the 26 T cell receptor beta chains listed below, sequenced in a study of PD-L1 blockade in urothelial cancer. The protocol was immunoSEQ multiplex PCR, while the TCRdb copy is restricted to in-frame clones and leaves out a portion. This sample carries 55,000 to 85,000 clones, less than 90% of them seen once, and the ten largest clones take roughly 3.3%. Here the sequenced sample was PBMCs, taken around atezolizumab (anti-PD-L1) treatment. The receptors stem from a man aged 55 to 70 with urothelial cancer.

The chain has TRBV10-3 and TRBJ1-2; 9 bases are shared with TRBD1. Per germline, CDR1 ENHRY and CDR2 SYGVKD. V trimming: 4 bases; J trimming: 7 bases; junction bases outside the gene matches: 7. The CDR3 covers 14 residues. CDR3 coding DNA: TGTGCCATCAGTGGTCGGGACAGGGACTCTGGCTACACCTTC. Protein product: CAISGRDRDSGYTF.

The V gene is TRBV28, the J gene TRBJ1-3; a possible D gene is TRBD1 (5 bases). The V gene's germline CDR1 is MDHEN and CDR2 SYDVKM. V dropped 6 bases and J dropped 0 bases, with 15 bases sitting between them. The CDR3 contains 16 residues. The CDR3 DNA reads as TGTGCCAGCAGCCAGGGTACCATTATCTCTGGAAACACCATATATTTT. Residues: CASSQGTIISGNTIYF.

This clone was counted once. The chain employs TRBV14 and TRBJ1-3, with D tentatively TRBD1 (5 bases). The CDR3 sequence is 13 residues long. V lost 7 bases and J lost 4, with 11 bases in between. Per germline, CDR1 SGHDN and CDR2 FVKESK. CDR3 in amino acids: CASTRAPGNTIYF. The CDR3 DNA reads TGTGCCAGCACCAGGGCTCCCGGAAACACCATATATTTT.

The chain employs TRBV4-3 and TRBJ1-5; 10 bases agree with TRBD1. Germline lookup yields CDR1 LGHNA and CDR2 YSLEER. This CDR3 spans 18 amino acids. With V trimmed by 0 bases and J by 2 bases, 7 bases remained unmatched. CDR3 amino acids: CASSQDGTGDWRNQPQHF. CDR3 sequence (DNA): TGCGCCAGCAGCCAAGATGGGACAGGGGATTGGCGCAATCAGCCCCAGCATTTT.

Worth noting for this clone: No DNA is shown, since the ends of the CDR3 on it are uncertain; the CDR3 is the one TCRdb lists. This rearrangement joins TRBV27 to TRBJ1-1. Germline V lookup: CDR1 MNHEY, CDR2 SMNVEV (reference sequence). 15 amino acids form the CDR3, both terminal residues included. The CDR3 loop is CASSTSGDLGTEAFF.

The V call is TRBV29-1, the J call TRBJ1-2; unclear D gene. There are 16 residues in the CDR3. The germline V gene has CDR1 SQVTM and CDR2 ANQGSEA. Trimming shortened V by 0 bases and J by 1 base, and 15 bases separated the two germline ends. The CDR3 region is CSVEDLWAAGNYGYTF. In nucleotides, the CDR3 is TGCAGCGTTGAAGATCTATGGGCAGCGGGTAACTATGGCTACACCTTC.

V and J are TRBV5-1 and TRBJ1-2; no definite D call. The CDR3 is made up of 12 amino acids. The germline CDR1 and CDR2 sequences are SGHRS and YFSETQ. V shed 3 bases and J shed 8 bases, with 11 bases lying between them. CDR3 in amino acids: CASSWDGEGYTF. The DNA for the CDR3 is TGCGCCAGCAGCTGGGATGGGGAGGGCTACACCTTC. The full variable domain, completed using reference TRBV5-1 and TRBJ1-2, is KAGVTQTPRYLIKTRGQQVTLSCSPISGHRSVSWYQQTPGQGLQFLFEYFSETQRNKGNFPGRFSGRQFSNSRSEMNVSTLELGDSALYLCASSWDGEGYTFGSGTRLTVV.

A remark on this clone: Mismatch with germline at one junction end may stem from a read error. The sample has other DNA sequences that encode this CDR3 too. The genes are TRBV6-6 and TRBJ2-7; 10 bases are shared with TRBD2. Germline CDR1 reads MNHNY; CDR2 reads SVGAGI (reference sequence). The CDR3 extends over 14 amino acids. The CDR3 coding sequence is TGTGCTAGCAGTTACGGAGCGGGAGGGGGCGAGCAGTACTTC. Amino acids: CASSYGAGGGEQYF.

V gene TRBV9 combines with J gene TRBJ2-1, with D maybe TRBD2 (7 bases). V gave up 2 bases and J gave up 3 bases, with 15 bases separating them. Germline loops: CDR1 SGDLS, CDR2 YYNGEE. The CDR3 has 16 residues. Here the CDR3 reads CASSVGGAGDYNEQFF. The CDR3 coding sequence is TGTGCCAGCAGCGTGGGGGGCGCGGGAGACTACAATGAGCAGTTCTTC.

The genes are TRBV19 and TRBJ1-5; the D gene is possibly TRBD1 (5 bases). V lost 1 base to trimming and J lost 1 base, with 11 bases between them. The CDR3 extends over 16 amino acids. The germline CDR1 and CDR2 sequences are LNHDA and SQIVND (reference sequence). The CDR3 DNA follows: TGTGCCAGTAGTATAGCAGGGTGGGGAAGCAATCAGCCCCAGCATTTT. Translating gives CASSIAGWGSNQPQHF.

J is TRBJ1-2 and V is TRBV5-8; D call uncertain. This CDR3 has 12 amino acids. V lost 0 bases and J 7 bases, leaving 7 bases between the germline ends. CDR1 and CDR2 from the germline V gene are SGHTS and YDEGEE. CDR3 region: CASSLGAGGYTF. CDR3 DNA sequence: TGTGCCAGCAGCTTGGGGGCGGGTGGCTACACCTTC.

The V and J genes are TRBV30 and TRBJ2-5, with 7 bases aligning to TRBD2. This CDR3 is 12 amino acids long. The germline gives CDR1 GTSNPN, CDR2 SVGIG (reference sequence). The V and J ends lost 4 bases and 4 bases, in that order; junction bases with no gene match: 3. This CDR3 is CAWTQRGETQYF. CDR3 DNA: TGTGCCTGGACTCAGCGGGGAGAGACCCAGTACTTC. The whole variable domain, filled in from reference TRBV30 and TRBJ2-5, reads SQTIHQWPATLVQPVGSPLSLECTVEGTSNPNLYWYRQAAGRGLQLLFYSVGIGQISSEVPQNLSASRPQDRQFILSSKKLLLSDSGFYLCAWTQRGETQYFGPGTRLLVL.

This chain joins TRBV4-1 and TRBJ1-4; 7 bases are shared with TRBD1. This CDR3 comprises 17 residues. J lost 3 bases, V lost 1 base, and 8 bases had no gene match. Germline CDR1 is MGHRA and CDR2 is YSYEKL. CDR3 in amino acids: CASSQGKNRGPNEKLFF. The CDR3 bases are TGCGCCAGCAGCCAAGGCAAGAACAGGGGACCTAATGAAAAACTGTTTTTT.

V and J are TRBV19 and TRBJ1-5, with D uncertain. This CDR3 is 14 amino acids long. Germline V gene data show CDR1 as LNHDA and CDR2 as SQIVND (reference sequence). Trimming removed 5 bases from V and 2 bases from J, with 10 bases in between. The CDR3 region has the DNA TGTGCCAGTAGTCGTGACTGGGGCAATCAGCCCCAGCATTTT. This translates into CASSRDWGNQPQHF.

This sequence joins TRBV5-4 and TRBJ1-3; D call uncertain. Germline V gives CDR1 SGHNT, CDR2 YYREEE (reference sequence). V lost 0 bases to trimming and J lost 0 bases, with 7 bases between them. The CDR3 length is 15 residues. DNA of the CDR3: TGTGCCAGCAGCTTGGCTGAGAACTCTGGAAACACCATATATTTT. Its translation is CASSLAENSGNTIYF.

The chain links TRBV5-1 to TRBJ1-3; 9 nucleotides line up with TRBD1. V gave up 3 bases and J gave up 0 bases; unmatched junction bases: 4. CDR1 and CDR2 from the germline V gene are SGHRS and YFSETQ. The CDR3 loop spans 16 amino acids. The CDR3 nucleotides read TGCGCCAGCAGCTCACAGGGGGCTTCCTCTGGAAACACCATATATTTT. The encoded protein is CASSSQGASSGNTIYF.

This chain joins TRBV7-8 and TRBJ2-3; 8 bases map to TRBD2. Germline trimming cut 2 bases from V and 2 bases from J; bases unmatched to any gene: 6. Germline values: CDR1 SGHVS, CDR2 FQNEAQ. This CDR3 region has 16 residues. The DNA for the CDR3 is TGTGCCAGCAGCTTAATCGGCGGGGGGATCACAGATACGCAGTATTTT. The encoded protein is CASSLIGGGITDTQYF.

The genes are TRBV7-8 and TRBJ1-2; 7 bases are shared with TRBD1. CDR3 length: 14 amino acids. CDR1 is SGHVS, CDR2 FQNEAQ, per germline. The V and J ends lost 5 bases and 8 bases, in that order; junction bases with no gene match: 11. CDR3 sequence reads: CASSGHRGDQGYTF. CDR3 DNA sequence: TGTGCCAGCAGCGGGCACAGGGGAGATCAAGGCTACACCTTC.

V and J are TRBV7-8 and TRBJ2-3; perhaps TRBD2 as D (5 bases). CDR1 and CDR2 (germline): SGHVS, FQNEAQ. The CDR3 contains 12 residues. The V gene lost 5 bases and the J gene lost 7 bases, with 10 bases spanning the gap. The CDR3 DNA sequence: TGTGCCAGCAGCCTCCCGGGAAATACGCAGTATTTT. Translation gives CASSLPGNTQYF.

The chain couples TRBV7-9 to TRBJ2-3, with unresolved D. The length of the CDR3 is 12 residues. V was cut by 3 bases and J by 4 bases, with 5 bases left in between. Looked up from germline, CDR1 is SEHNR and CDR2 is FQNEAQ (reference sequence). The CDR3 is CASSFFADTQYF. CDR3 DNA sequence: TGTGCCAGCAGCTTCTTCGCAGATACGCAGTATTTT.

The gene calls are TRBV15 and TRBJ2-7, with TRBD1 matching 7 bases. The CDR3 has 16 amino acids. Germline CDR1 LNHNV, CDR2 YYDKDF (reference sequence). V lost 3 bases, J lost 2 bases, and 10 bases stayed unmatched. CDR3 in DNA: TGTGCCACCAGCAGGTTAAGGGACAGCCTTACCTACGAGCAGTACTTC. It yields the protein CATSRLRDSLTYEQYF.

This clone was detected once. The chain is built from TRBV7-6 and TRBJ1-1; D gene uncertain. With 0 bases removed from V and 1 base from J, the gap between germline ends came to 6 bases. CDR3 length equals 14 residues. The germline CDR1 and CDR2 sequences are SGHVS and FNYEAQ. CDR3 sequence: CASSLALGNTEAFF. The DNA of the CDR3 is TGTGCCAGCAGCTTAGCGCTAGGGAACACTGAAGCTTTCTTT.

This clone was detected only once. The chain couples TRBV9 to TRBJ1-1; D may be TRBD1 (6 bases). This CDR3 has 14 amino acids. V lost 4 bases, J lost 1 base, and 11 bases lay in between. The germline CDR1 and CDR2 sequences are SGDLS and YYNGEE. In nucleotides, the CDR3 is TGTGCCAGCAGCCCTCAGGGGTGGAACACTGAAGCTTTCTTT. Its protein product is CASSPQGWNTEAFF. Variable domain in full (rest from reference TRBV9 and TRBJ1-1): DSGVTQTPKHLITATGQRVTLRCSPRSGDLSVYWYQQSLDQGLQFLIQYYNGEERAKGNILERFSAQQFPDLHSELNLSSLELGDSALYFCASSPQGWNTEAFFGQGTRLTVV.

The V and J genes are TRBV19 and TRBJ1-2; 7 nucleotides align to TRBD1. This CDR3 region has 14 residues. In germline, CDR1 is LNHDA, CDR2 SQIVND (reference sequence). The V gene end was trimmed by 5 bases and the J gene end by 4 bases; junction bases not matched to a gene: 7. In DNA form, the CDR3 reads TGTGCCAGTAGTTGGGACAGTCAACGCTATGGCTACACCTTC. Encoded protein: CASSWDSQRYGYTF.

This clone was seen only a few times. The CDR3 is CASSLDPSGGGGTQYF. CDR3 DNA sequence: TGTGCCAGCAGCTTAGATCCTAGCGGGGGGGGCGGTACGCAGTATTTT. This sequence joins TRBV7-2 and TRBJ2-3, with 12 bases identical to TRBD2. This CDR3 is built from 16 residues. Per germline, CDR1 SGHTA and CDR2 FQGNSA. With V trimmed by 1 base and J by 8 bases, 7 bases remained unmatched.

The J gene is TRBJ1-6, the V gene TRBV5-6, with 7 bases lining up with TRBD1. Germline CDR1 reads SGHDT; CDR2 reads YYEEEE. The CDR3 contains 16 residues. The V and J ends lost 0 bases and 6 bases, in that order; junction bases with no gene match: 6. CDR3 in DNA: TGTGCCAGCAGCTTGGCCTCAGGGGGACTTAATTCACCCCTCCACTTT. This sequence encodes CASSLASGGLNSPLHF.